Listed here is a single TCR beta chain. The antigen is not known. The entry originates in a study of cytomegalovirus exposure and HLA in healthy donors. The PCR ran on 60 Vbeta and 13 Jbeta primers. Repertoires were generated with immunoSEQ multiplex PCR, while TCRdb's copy carries only in-frame clones and drops some. The sample carries about 150,000 clones, about 76% recorded once. Study results and limitations: Among TCR beta chains, those listed as cytomegalovirus-associated numbered fewer than 200.

This CDR3 region has 15 residues. V lost 3 bases and J lost 3, with 15 bases in between. Germline assignment: CDR1 SGDLS and CDR2 YYNGEE. The sequencing sample was made of PBMCs. The V gene is TRBV9, the J gene TRBJ2-5; possibly TRBD1 for D (6 bases). This clonotype was obtained from a man in his thirties or forties in good health and CMV-seropositive. Here the CDR3 reads CASSEPTGAKETQYF. The CDR3, as DNA: TGTGCCAGCAGCGAGCCGACAGGAGCAAAAGAGACCCAGTACTTC.